Listed here are 2 T cell receptor beta chains from one sample, sequenced in a study of T cell repertoires in cytomegalovirus infection. What these receptors recognize is not known. TCRdb processed the reads anew with MiXCR; each CDR3 protein has one entry. The repertoire holds fewer than 900,000 distinct CDR3 sequences, 29% seen once, with over 10% in the top ten. The sequenced sample was cultured CD8+ T cells from PBMCs, obtained from culture after CMV antigen stimulation. These receptors were taken from a human donor in good health (CMV status not recorded). Some clones in this sample may be carry-over from other donors' samples.

The genes are TRBV7-7 and TRBJ1-1; the D is unclear. Germline CDR1 SSHAT, CDR2 FNYEAQ (reference sequence). This CDR3 region has 14 residues. The CDR3 spells CAILSPGKGTEAFF. In nucleotides, the CDR3 is TGTGCTATTCTCTCTCCGGGTAAGGGCACTGAAGCTTTCTTT. Full variable domain (outside the CDR3, taken from reference TRBV7-7 and TRBJ1-1): GAGVSQSPRYKVTKRGQDVTLRCDPISSHATLYWYQQALGQGPEFLTYFNYEAQPDKSGLPSDRFSAERPEGSISTLTIQRTEQRDSAMYRCAILSPGKGTEAFFGQGTRLTVV.

This clonotype appeared many times. V gene TRBV7-9 combines with J gene TRBJ1-2; D is undetermined. Deletions cut 7 bases from V and 4 bases from J, with 22 bases between. Germline loops: CDR1 SEHNR, CDR2 FQNEAQ (reference sequence). CDR3 length equals 16 residues. For the CDR3, the DNA is TGTGCCAGCACCCTGATCCCGGGATCCGGAGGCTATGGCTACACCTTC. Its protein is CASTLIPGSGGYGYTF.